This T cell receptor beta chain originates from a study of blood T cells in healthy people across ages. The CDR3 runs 14 residues. Germline V CDR1 and CDR2: SGHTA, FQGNSA. The V end lost 4 bases, the J end lost 5 bases, and 12 bases lay between the germline ends. Primers used in a second PCR of about 6 to 12 cycles were a sample-barcoded 5' primer and a J-beta primer mix. Each cDNA molecule received a tag from a template-switch adaptor that had 12 random nucleotides. TCRdb passed the 5' RACE reads through MiXCR, listing each CDR3 protein once. The sample carries 600,000 to 850,000 distinct CDR3 sequences, around a quarter recorded once. This clonotype has only a few counts. Each donor had roughly 10 milliliters of peripheral blood drawn. The sample was also reused in another study, on T cells of mothers and their children. That source notes: Persistent microchimeric T cell clones were sought, and none were detected.

The TCR sequence derives from a boy aged 10-17 years in good health. V usage is TRBV7-2 and J usage is TRBJ2-4, with D perhaps matching TRBD1 (6 bases). Sequenced input: blood. CDR3 residues: CASSYRVGENIQYF. The CDR3 bases are TGTGCCAGCAGCTACAGGGTTGGGGAAAACATTCAGTACTTC.